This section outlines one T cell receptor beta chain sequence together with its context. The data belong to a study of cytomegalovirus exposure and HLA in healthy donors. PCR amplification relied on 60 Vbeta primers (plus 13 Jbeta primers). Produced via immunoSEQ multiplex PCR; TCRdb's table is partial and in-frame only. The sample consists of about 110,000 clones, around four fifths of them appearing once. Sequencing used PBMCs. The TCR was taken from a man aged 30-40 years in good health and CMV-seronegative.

CDR3 DNA sequence: TGCGCCAGCAGCTGGGGGACAGACGATACGCAGTATTTT. Protein: CASSWGTDDTQYF. The V call is TRBV5-1, the J call TRBJ2-3; the match to TRBD1 covers 7 bases. This CDR3 is built from 13 residues. After removal of 3 bases from V and 6 bases from J, the junction contained 4 bases not matched to a gene. In germline, CDR1 is SGHRS, CDR2 YFSETQ.